These 18 T cell receptor beta chains were all obtained from the same sample, sequenced in a study of T cell responses to AZD1222 COVID-19 vaccine. Sequencing used immunoSEQ multiplex PCR; TCRdb keeps in-frame clones, though not all of them. The sample holds 140,000 to 150,000 clones; roughly 89% are singletons and the top ten take 5.2%. Material: peripheral blood, obtained on day 0 of AZD1222 vaccination. The receptors originated from an adult in good health.

The table lists this clone with a count of one. The rearrangement links TRBV5-1 to TRBJ2-7; weak D call: TRBD1 (5 bases). Germline V gene sequence: CDR1 SGHRS, CDR2 YFSETQ. V dropped 7 bases and J dropped 3 bases, with 8 bases sitting between them. The CDR3 is made up of 11 amino acids. The CDR3 nucleotides are TGCGCCAGCCAAGACAGCTACGAGCAGTACTTC. Its protein is CASQDSYEQYF.

The V gene is TRBV6-2 or TRBV6-3, the J gene TRBJ2-7; the match to TRBD2 covers 7 bases. Germline loops: CDR1 MNHEY, CDR2 SVGEGT. The CDR3 covers 16 residues. Trimming removed 5 bases from V and 6 bases from J; junction bases left unmatched: 16. CDR3 coding DNA: TGTGCCAGCAGTCGACTACCTTTGGGAGGGGCTGGCGAGCAGTACTTC. It specifies CASSRLPLGGAGEQYF.

The count of this clone is one. The chain combines TRBV29-1 with TRBJ1-1, with D unresolved. This CDR3 comprises 8 residues. Germline V gene sequence: CDR1 SQVTM, CDR2 ANQGSEA. Trimming took 3 bases from V and 11 from J, leaving 4 bases between them. The CDR3 nucleotides are TGCAGCGTTGACACTGCTTTCTTT. Its protein is CSVDTAFF.

CDR3 DNA: TGTGCCAGAACCAACCTGCCGGGACCGCCGAATCAGCCCCAGCATTTT. Translated: CARTNLPGPPNQPQHF. This chain uses TRBV6-9 with TRBJ1-5; TRBD1 is a possible D gene (5 bases). This CDR3 is 16 amino acids long. With 9 bases removed from V and 4 bases from J, the gap between germline ends came to 22 bases. Germline V gives CDR1 MNHGY, CDR2 SVAAGI.

The CDR3 coding sequence is TGTGCCAGCAGTTTTAGCCGCAATGAGCAGTTCTTC. Protein: CASSFSRNEQFF. This chain joins TRBV12-3 or TRBV12-4 and TRBJ2-1, with D uncertain. V was clipped by 3 bases and J by 6 bases, with 6 bases between them. The length of the CDR3 is 12 residues.

This clone was picked up one time. The chain couples TRBV10-1 to TRBJ1-5; no reliable D call. This CDR3 has 14 residues. CDR1 is WNHNN, CDR2 SYGVQD, per germline (reference sequence). Trimming took 3 bases from V and 0 from J, leaving 6 bases between them. The CDR3 sequence is CASSERDSNQPQHF. Here the CDR3 DNA reads TGCGCCAGCAGTGAACGGGATAGCAATCAGCCCCAGCATTTT.

The chain employs TRBV15 and TRBJ1-4; no firm D call. Germline lookup yields CDR1 LNHNV and CDR2 YYDKDF (reference sequence). V was shortened by 6 bases and J by 1 base, with 9 bases between the two germline ends. The length of the CDR3 is 14 residues. The CDR3 nucleotides read TGTGCCACCAGTCTCCTAAAAACTAATGAAAAACTGTTTTTT. This translates into CATSLLKTNEKLFF.

The CDR3, as DNA: TGTGCCGGACTGGGATTGTGGCAAGAGACCCAGTACTTC. This sequence encodes CAGLGLWQETQYF. This chain connects TRBV9 to TRBJ2-5; tentatively, D is TRBD2 (5 bases). CDR1 is SGDLS, CDR2 YYNGEE, per germline. The V and J ends lost 10 bases and 2 bases respectively, with 15 bases between them. The CDR3 has 13 amino acids.

The rearrangement joins TRBV20-1 to TRBJ1-1, with D perhaps matching TRBD1 (6 bases). Germline CDR1 reads DFQATT; CDR2 reads SNEGSKA (reference sequence). The CDR3 is 13 residues long. V was trimmed by 3 bases and J by 1 base, leaving 9 bases between them. CDR3 residues: CSASAGENTEAFF. CDR3 DNA: TGCAGTGCTAGTGCAGGGGAGAACACTGAAGCTTTCTTT.

In its sample, this clone was seen once. The chain couples TRBV14 to TRBJ2-1; 10 bases agree with TRBD2. J was trimmed by 9 bases and V by 2 bases; bases with no gene match: 10. Germline CDR1 is SGHDN and CDR2 is FVKESK. The length of the CDR3 is 16 residues. CDR3 coding DNA: TGTGCCAGCAGCCAATCTCCAGCGGGGGGGCCGGGTGAGCAGTTCTTC. Residues: CASSQSPAGGPGEQFF.

This chain connects TRBV30 to TRBJ1-2; D is uncertain. With 3 bases removed from V and 8 bases from J, the gap between germline ends came to 16 bases. This CDR3 spans 13 amino acids. Germline V gives CDR1 GTSNPN, CDR2 SVGIG (reference sequence). The chain's CDR3 is CAWRTADGMGYTF. The CDR3 DNA follows: TGTGCCTGGAGGACTGCCGACGGGATGGGCTACACCTTC. The complete variable domain, with remaining parts taken from reference TRBV30 and TRBJ1-2, reads SQTIHQWPATLVQPVGSPLSLECTVEGTSNPNLYWYRQAAGRGLQLLFYSVGIGQISSEVPQNLSASRPQDRQFILSSKKLLLSDSGFYLCAWRTADGMGYTFGSGTRLTVV.

The rearrangement uses TRBV7-9 and TRBJ1-5; D is undetermined. This CDR3 has 16 amino acids. Trimming removed 0 bases from V and 0 bases from J, with 9 bases in between. Germline V gene sequence: CDR1 SEHNR, CDR2 FQNEAQ (reference sequence). CDR3 nucleotide sequence: TGTGCCAGCAGCTTAGCCTCCCAGTATAGCAATCAGCCCCAGCATTTT. Translating gives CASSLASQYSNQPQHF.

This rearrangement joins TRBV3-1 (or the pseudogene TRBV3-2) to TRBJ1-2; D remains ambiguous. The CDR3 contains 13 residues. V was pared by 1 base and J by 3 bases, with 6 bases between. Looked up from germline, CDR1 is LGHDT and CDR2 is YNNKEL (reference sequence). CDR3 DNA sequence: TGTGCCAGCAGCCAAGGTCGGGACTATGGCTACACCTTC. Amino acid sequence: CASSQGRDYGYTF.

V gene TRBV19 combines with J gene TRBJ2-3; TRBD2 agrees at 8 bases. The ends lost 5 bases at V and 2 bases at J; junction bases unmatched: 12. The CDR3 is made up of 17 amino acids. Germline V lookup: CDR1 LNHDA, CDR2 SQIVND (reference sequence). The DNA of the CDR3 is TGTGCCAGTAGTGCCATAGCGGGATCTTCGCTCACAGATACGCAGTATTTT. The encoded protein is CASSAIAGSSLTDTQYF.

This sequence joins TRBV12-5 and TRBJ1-5; D not certain. CDR3 size: 13 residues. Germline V gene lookup returns CDR1 LGHNT and CDR2 FRNRAP. V was clipped by 3 bases and J by 4 bases, with 7 bases between them. CDR3 amino acids: CASGLEANQPQHF. The CDR3 DNA follows: TGTGCTAGTGGTTTAGAGGCAAATCAGCCCCAGCATTTT.

The chain is built from TRBV24-1 and TRBJ2-3; D is unclear. The CDR3 totals 14 residues. CDR1 is KGHDR, CDR2 SFDVKD, per germline. V shed 1 base and J shed 2 bases, with 6 bases lying between them. The CDR3 is CATSDFPDTDTQYF. Here the CDR3 DNA reads TGTGCCACCAGTGATTTCCCAGACACAGATACGCAGTATTTT.

This chain joins TRBV7-2 and TRBJ2-1; the D is unclear. Trimming took 2 bases from V and 4 from J, leaving 12 bases between them. Germline-derived CDR1 and CDR2 are SGHTA and FQGNSA. The length of the CDR3 is 15 residues. The CDR3, as DNA: TGTGCCAGCAGCTTAAACTTAGGAGCGTACAATGAGCAGTTCTTC. Residues: CASSLNLGAYNEQFF.

CDR3 DNA: TGCAGTGAAAGACTAGCGGGAGACGGTGAGCAGTTCTTC. Residues: CSERLAGDGEQFF. The chain couples TRBV29-1 to TRBJ2-1; 12 bases line up with TRBD2. Germline CDR1 is SQVTM and CDR2 is ANQGSEA. The CDR3 consists of 13 residues.